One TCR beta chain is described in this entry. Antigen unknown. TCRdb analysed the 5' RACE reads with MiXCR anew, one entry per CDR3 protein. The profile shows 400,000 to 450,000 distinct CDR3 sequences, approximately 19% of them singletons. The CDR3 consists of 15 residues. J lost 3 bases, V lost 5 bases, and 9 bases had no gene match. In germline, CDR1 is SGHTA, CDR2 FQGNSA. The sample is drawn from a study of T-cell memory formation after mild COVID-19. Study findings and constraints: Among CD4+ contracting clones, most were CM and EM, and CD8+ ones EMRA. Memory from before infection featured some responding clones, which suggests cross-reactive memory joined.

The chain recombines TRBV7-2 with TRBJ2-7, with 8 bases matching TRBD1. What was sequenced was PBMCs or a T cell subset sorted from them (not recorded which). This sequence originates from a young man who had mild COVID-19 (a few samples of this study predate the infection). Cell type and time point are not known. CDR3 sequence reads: CASSNSGTGNYEQYF. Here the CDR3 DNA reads TGTGCCAGCAGCAATTCCGGGACAGGTAACTACGAGCAGTACTTC.